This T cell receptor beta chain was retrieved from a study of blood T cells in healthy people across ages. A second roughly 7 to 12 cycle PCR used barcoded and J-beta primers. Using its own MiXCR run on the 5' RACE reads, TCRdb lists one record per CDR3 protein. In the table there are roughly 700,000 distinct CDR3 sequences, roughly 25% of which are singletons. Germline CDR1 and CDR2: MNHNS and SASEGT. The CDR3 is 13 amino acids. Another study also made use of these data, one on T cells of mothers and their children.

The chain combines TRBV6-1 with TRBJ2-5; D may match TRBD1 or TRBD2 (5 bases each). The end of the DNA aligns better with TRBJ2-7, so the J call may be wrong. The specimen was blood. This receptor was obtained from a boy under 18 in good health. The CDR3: CASSEPGTDEQYF. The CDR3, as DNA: TGTGCCAGCAGTGAACCAGGGACGGACGAGCAGTACTTC.